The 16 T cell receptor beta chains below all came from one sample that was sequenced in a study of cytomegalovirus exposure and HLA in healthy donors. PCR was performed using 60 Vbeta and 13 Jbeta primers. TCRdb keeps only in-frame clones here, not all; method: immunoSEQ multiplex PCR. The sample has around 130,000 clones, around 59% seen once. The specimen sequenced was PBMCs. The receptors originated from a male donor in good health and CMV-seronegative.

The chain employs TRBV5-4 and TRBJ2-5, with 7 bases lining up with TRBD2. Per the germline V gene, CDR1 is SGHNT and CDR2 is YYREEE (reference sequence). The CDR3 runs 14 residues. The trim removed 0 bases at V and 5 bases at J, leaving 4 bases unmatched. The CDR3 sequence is CASSLVGRGETQYF. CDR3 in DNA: TGTGCCAGCAGCTTGGTAGGGCGGGGGGAGACCCAGTACTTC.

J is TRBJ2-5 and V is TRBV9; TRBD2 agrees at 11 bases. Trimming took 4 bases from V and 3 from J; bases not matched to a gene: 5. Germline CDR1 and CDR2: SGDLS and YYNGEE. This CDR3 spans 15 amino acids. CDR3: CASSLPGLAEETQYF. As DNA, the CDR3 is TGTGCCAGCAGCCTCCCGGGACTAGCGGAAGAGACCCAGTACTTC.

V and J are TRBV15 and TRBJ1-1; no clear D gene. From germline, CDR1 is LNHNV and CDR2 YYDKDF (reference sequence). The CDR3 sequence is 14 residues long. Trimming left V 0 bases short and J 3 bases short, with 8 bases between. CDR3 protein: CATSRDLVDTEAFF. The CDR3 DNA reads TGTGCCACCAGCAGAGATTTAGTTGACACTGAAGCTTTCTTT.

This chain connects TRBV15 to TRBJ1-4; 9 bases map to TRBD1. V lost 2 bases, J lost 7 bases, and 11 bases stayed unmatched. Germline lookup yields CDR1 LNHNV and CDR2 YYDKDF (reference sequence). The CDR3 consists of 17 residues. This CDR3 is CATSRSLGGTGTEKLFF. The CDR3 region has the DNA TGTGCCACCAGCAGAAGCCTAGGGGGGACAGGGACTGAAAAACTGTTTTTT.

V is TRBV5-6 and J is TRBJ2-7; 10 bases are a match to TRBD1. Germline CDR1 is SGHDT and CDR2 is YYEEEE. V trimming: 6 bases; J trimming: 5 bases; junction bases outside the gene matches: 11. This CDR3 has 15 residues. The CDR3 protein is CASTPPGQGLNEQYF. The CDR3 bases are TGTGCCAGCACACCCCCGGGACAGGGGCTCAACGAGCAGTACTTC. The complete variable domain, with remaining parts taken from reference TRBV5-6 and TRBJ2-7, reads DAGVTQSPTHLIKTRGQQVTLRCSPKSGHDTVSWYQQALGQGPQFIFQYYEEEERQRGNFPDRFSGHQFPNYSSELNVNALLLGDSALYLCASTPPGQGLNEQYFGPGTRLTVT.

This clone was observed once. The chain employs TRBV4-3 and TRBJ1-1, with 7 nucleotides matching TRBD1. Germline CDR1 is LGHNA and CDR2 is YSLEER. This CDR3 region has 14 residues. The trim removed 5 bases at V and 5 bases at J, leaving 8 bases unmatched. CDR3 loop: CASSAQGVGTEAFF. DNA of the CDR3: TGCGCCAGCAGCGCCCAGGGGGTAGGGACTGAAGCTTTCTTT.

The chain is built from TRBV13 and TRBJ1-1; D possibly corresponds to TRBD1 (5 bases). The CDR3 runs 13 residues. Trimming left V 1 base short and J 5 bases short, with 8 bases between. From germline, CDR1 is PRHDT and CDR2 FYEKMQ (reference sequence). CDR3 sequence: CASSLVGGTEAFF. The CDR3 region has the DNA TGTGCCAGCAGCTTAGTGGGGGGGACTGAAGCTTTCTTT.

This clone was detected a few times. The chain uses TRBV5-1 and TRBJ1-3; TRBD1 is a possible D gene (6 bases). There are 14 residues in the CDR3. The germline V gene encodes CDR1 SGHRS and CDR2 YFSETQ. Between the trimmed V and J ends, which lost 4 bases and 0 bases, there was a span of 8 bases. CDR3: CASSPDSSGNTIYF. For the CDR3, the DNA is TGCGCCAGCAGCCCGGACAGCTCTGGAAACACCATATATTTT.

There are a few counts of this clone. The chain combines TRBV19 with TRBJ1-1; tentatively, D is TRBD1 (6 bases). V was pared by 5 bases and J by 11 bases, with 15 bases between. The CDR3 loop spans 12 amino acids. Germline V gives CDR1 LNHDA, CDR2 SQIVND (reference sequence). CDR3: CASSRQVSPAFF. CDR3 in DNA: TGTGCCAGTAGTCGACAGGTTTCACCGGCTTTCTTT.

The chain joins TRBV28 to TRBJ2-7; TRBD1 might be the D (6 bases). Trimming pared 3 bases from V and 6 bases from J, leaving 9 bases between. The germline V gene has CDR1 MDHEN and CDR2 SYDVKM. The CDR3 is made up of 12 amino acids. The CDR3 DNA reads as TGTGCCAGCAGTTTGGGCAGGGGCGAGCAGTACTTC. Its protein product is CASSLGRGEQYF.

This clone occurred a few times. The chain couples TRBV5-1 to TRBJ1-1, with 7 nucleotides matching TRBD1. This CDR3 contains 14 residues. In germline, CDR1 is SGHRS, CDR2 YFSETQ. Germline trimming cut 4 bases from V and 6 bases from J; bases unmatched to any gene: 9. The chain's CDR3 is CASSGNRGGAEAFF. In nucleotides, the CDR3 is TGCGCCAGCAGCGGAAACAGGGGAGGCGCTGAAGCTTTCTTT.

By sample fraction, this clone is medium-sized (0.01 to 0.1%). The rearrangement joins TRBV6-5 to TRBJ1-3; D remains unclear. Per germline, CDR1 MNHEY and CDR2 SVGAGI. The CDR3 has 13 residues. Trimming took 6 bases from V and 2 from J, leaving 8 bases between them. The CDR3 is CASSLAAGNTIYF. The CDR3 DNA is TGTGCCAGCAGCCTGGCGGCTGGAAACACCATATATTTT.

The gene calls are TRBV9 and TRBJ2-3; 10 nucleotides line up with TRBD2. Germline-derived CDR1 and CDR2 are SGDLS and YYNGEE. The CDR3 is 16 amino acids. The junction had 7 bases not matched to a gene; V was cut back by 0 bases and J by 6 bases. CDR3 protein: CASSVDLAGVRDTQYF. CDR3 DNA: TGTGCCAGCAGCGTAGACCTAGCGGGGGTCAGGGATACGCAGTATTTT.

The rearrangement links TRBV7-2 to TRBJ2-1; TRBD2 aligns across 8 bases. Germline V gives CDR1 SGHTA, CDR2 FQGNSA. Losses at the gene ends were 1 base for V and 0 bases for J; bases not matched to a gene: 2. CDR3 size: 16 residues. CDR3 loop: CASSLEGTSSYNEQFF. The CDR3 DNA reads TGTGCCAGCAGCTTAGAAGGGACTAGCTCCTACAATGAGCAGTTCTTC. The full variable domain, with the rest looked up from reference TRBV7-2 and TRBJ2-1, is GAGVSQSPSNKVTEKGKDVELRCDPISGHTALYWYRQSLGQGLEFLIYFQGNSAPDKSGLPSDRFSAERTGGSVSTLTIQRTQQEDSAVYLCASSLEGTSSYNEQFFGPGTRLTVL.

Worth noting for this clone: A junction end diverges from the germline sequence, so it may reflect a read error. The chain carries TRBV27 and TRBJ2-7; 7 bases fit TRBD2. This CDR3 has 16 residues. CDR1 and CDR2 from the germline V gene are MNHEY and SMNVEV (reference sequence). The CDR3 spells CASSLSSGTFTYEQYF. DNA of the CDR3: TGTGCCAGCAGTCTATCTAGCGGAACCTTTACCTACGAGCAGTACTTC.

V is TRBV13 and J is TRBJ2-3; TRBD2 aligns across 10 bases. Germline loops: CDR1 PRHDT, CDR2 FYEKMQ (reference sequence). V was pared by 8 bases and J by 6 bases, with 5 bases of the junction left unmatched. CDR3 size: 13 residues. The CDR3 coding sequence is TGTGCCAGCTTCAGCGGGGGGGCTGATACGCAGTATTTT. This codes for CASFSGGADTQYF.